This T cell receptor (beta chain) was found in a study of blood T cell repertoires in COVID-19. How the authors handled the data: Estimation of nucleated cell counts relied on the amplification of reference gene primers. Only in-frame clones appear in the TCRdb table, and some are missing; sequencing was by immunoSEQ multiplex PCR. That table furnishes V, J and clone size, whereas the DNA furnished D and trimming. The data contain about 49,000 clones, over 70% of them singletons. The germline CDR1 and CDR2 sequences are SGHNT and YYREEE (reference sequence). Losses at the gene ends were 2 bases for V and 3 bases for J; bases not matched to a gene: 4. This CDR3 spans 14 amino acids.

This clonotype was sampled from a woman of 80 years or more with COVID-19, enrolled during active disease. Sequenced material: peripheral blood. The rearrangement uses TRBV5-4 and TRBJ1-1, with 7 bases matching TRBD1. The CDR3: CASSFGQAYTEAFF. CDR3 bases: TGTGCCAGCAGCTTCGGACAGGCTTACACTGAAGCTTTCTTT.